The next 9 T cell receptor beta chains were all read from a single sample in a study of cytomegalovirus exposure and HLA in healthy donors. Assay: immunoSEQ multiplex PCR; the TCRdb copy retains only in-frame clones and omits some. The sample contains approximately 200,000 clones, 85% to 90% of which appear only once. What was sequenced was PBMCs. These receptors originate from a woman aged 18 to 35 in good health and CMV-seronegative.

This sequence joins TRBV23-1 and TRBJ2-6, with 11 bases that match TRBD1. TRBV23-1 is designated an ORF whose function remains uncertain. The CDR3 runs 19 residues. The V and J ends lost 4 bases and 0 bases, in that order; junction bases with no gene match: 8. The CDR3 spells CASSLWTGGATSGANVLTF. The DNA for the CDR3 is TGCGCCAGCAGTCTTTGGACAGGGGGCGCGACCTCTGGGGCCAACGTCCTGACTTTC.

The chain links TRBV28 to TRBJ1-5, with TRBD1 matching over 10 bases. CDR1 is MDHEN and CDR2 is SYDVKM in the germline V gene. This CDR3 has 16 residues. V was pared by 7 bases and J by 2 bases, with 8 bases of the junction left unmatched. The CDR3 spells CASTRQGARGNQPQHF. In nucleotides, the CDR3 is TGTGCCAGCACCAGACAGGGGGCTCGAGGCAATCAGCCCCAGCATTTT.

The chain couples TRBV9 to TRBJ2-1; TRBD2 agrees at 11 bases. In germline, CDR1 is SGDLS, CDR2 YYNGEE. This CDR3 contains 16 residues. The V and J ends lost 0 bases and 8 bases, in that order; junction bases with no gene match: 7. CDR3 sequence (DNA): TGTGCCAGCAGCGTAGGGCTAGCGGGAGGCAGCGATGAGCAGTTCTTC. Residues: CASSVGLAGGSDEQFF.

This clone occurred once. The rearrangement links TRBV29-1 to TRBJ2-5; 9 positions match TRBD1. Trimming removed 7 bases from V and 5 bases from J; junction bases left unmatched: 5. The CDR3 is 12 amino acids. Germline CDR1 is SQVTM and CDR2 is ANQGSEA. CDR3 nucleotide sequence: TGCAGCGCAAGGACAGGGGTGGAGACCCAGTACTTC. The encoded protein is CSARTGVETQYF.

The chain carries TRBV10-3 and TRBJ2-7; 13 bases fit TRBD2. With 4 bases clipped from V and 4 bases from J, the junction kept 7 bases outside the gene matches. Germline V CDR1 and CDR2: ENHRY, SYGVKD. The CDR3 consists of 16 residues. This CDR3 reads CAISGDSGLAGYEQYF. In nucleotides, the CDR3 is TGTGCCATCAGTGGGGATTCGGGACTAGCGGGATACGAGCAGTACTTC.

This chain uses TRBV11-2 with TRBJ2-5; TRBD2 agrees at 8 bases. This CDR3 spans 14 amino acids. Germline-derived CDR1 and CDR2 are SGHAT and FQNNGV. V lost 5 bases and J lost 5; bases outside the gene matches: 7. The CDR3 nucleotides are TGTGCCAGCAGCGGAGCGGGAGTAGGGGAGACCCAGTACTTC. It codes for CASSGAGVGETQYF.

The chain is built from TRBV30 and TRBJ1-2, with D possibly matching TRBD1 (6 bases). The CDR3 contains 15 residues. Germline CDR1 reads GTSNPN; CDR2 reads SVGIG (reference sequence). The germline V and J ends were trimmed by 0 bases and 2 bases, with 13 bases remaining between them. The CDR3 sequence: CAWSVGPGENYGYTF. In nucleotides, the CDR3 is TGTGCCTGGAGTGTGGGACCAGGGGAGAACTATGGCTACACCTTC. Supplemented by reference TRBV30 and TRBJ1-2, the full variable domain reads SQTIHQWPATLVQPVGSPLSLECTVEGTSNPNLYWYRQAAGRGLQLLFYSVGIGQISSEVPQNLSASRPQDRQFILSSKKLLLSDSGFYLCAWSVGPGENYGYTFGSGTRLTVV.

This clone has more than one count but fewer than ten. The chain couples TRBV29-1 to TRBJ1-2; perhaps TRBD1 as D (5 bases). The germline V and J ends were trimmed by 1 base and 7 bases, with 10 bases remaining between them. CDR1 and CDR2 from the germline V gene are SQVTM and ANQGSEA. CDR3 size: 12 residues. The CDR3, as DNA: TGCAGCGTTGAAGGGGGCGCCTCTGGCTACACCTTC. The encoded protein is CSVEGGASGYTF.

The V and J genes are TRBV7-6 and TRBJ2-5; D gene ambiguous. The CDR3 totals 13 residues. Germline CDR1 reads SGHVS; CDR2 reads FNYEAQ. V was trimmed by 2 bases and J by 2 bases, leaving 6 bases between them. This CDR3 is CASSLRRQETQYF. The CDR3 nucleotides are TGTGCCAGCAGCTTAAGGCGGCAAGAGACCCAGTACTTC.